The 11 T cell receptor delta chains in this list originate from one sample, sequenced in a study of gamma-delta T cells after stem cell transplantation. TCRdb fed the RT-PCR reads into CATT to redo clone calling. The data show about 2,000 delta-chain clones, with 17% seen just once and 66% held by the top ten. Sequencing was carried out using gamma-delta T cells. These TCRs come from a human donor. It is not recorded whose cells these are; they may come from a transplant donor.

This clone was counted only a few times. This sequence may be a read error, since a much larger clone differs from it by one base. The same CDR3 is also encoded by other DNA sequences in this sample. CDR3: CAFMHGEGVFGGLYTDKLIF. The DNA for the CDR3 is TGTGCCTTTATGCACGGAGAGGGGGTTTTTGGGGGACTTTACACTGATAAACTCATCTTT. The rearrangement links TRDV3 to TRDJ1; 7 bases map to TRDD3. The CDR3 covers 20 residues. Germline-derived CDR1 and CDR2 are TVYSNPD and GDNSRS (reference sequence).

This clone was recorded a few times. The protein in this entry is translated from the DNA; at residue 6 it differs from the protein listed in TCRdb. The chain joins TRDV2 to TRDJ1, with 11 bases lining up with TRDD3. Germline V lookup: CDR1 GEAIGNYY, CDR2 EKD. CDR3 length: 17 residues. J lost 0 bases, V lost 0 bases, and 5 bases had no gene match. The CDR3 nucleotides are TGTGCCTGTGACACCCCAACTGGGGGATATAACACCGATAAACTCATCTTT. Translation gives CACDTPTGGYNTDKLIF.

A remark on this clone: A far larger clone lies a single base away; this is likely a read error. Other DNA sequences in the same sample also yield this CDR3. The V call is TRDV2, the J call TRDJ1; 11 bases match TRDD3. This CDR3 is 17 amino acids long. The germline V gene has CDR1 GEAIGNYY and CDR2 EKD. CDR3 amino acids: CACDSLMGDTVTDKLIF. The CDR3 nucleotides are TGTGCTTGTGACTCTCTCATGGGGGATACGGTCACCGATAAACTCATCTTT.

This clone was seen a few times. This may be a read error, as it is one base from a much larger clone. Other DNA sequences in this sample translate to the same CDR3. The chain recombines TRDV2 with TRDJ1; 7 nucleotides line up with TRDD3. The V gene end was trimmed by 7 bases and the J gene end by 0 bases; junction bases not matched to a gene: 10. Germline CDR1 reads GEAIGNYY; CDR2 reads EKD. The CDR3 runs 15 residues. CDR3 sequence: CACAALGGNTDKLIF. As DNA, the CDR3 is TGTGCCTGCGCGGCCCTGGGGGGAAACACCGATAAACTCATCTTT.

The chain has TRDV2 and TRDJ1; the D gene is possibly TRDD3 (5 bases). The ends were cut back, 1 base at V and 0 bases at J, with 17 bases in the middle. CDR1 is GEAIGNYY, CDR2 EKD, per germline. The CDR3 runs 17 residues. The CDR3 sequence: CACDTGGERAYTDKLIF. For the CDR3, the DNA is TGTGCCTGTGACACAGGCGGGGAGCGGGCCTACACCGATAAACTCATCTTT.

Comment on this clone: TCRdb's protein for this DNA is that of a much larger clone and differs from the translation at residue 13, likely a read error; the protein shown is the DNA translation. The rearrangement links TRDV2 to TRDJ1; no firm D call. This CDR3 has 19 amino acids. Germline values: CDR1 GEAIGNYY, CDR2 EKD. V was clipped by 0 bases and J by 2 bases, with 24 bases between them. CDR3 region: CACDTVPTGPVVSTDKLIF. CDR3 nucleotide sequence: TGTGCCTGTGACACCGTCCCCACAGGGCCAGTGGTGAGTACCGATAAACTCATCTTT.

This clone is judged medium-sized. Given a much more abundant clone one base away, this may be a read error. The genes are TRDV3 and TRDJ1, with TRDD3 matching over 8 bases. Germline values: CDR1 TVYSNPD, CDR2 GDNSRS (reference sequence). The CDR3 is 20 amino acids. With 4 bases clipped from V and 0 bases from J, the junction kept 25 bases outside the gene matches. Here the CDR3 reads CASGDSTPTGGMANTDKLIF. The DNA of the CDR3 is TGTGCCTCAGGGGACTCTACGCCGACTGGGGGGATGGCCAACACCGATAAACTCATCTTT.

This clone turned up a few times. The chain links TRDV2 to TRDJ1; 13 positions match TRDD3. Germline V gives CDR1 GEAIGNYY, CDR2 EKD. The CDR3 sequence is 17 residues long. V shed 0 bases and J 3 bases; nucleotides not matched to a gene: 6. CDR3: CACDTLTGGYVSDKLIF. The CDR3, as DNA: TGTGCCTGTGACACCCTGACTGGGGGATACGTATCCGATAAACTCATCTTT.

Points on this clone: A much larger clone differs by one base, so this may be a read error. The chain uses TRDV2 and TRDJ1; D is ambiguous. The CDR3 is made up of 16 amino acids. Germline-derived CDR1 and CDR2 are GEAIGNYY and EKD. Trimming removed 0 bases at V and 3 bases at J, with 16 bases between. The DNA of the CDR3 is TGTGCCTGTGACACCGGACAACACACCAACGCCGATAAACTCATCTTT. Protein: CACDTGQHTNADKLIF.

This clone appeared a few times. The protein given by TCRdb reflects a much larger clone and differs at residue 15 from this DNA's translation, likely from a read error; the protein shown is the DNA's translation. V is TRDV2 and J is TRDJ3; TRDD3 is a possible D gene (5 bases). The CDR3 has 18 amino acids. From germline, CDR1 is GEAIGNYY and CDR2 EKD. The CDR3 sequence: CACDTGMTNSWDTRKMFF. Written as DNA, the CDR3 is TGTGCCTGTGACACCGGGATGACGAACTCCTGGGACACCCGAAAGATGTTTTTC.

This clone turned up a few times. This chain uses TRDV1 with TRDJ1; 8 bases fit TRDD3. The CDR3 has 17 residues. V was pared by 2 bases and J by 7 bases, with 15 bases of the junction left unmatched. CDR1 and CDR2 from the germline V gene are TSWWSYY and QGS. As DNA, the CDR3 is TGTGCTCTTGGGGAATCCCCTTTGCTTGGGGGGATATGTAAACTCATCTTT. It is translated as CALGESPLLGGICKLIF.